This T cell receptor (beta chain) comes out of a study of neurological immune-mediated disorders (dated by TCRdb to between 2017 and 2020). For context, the study as a whole: The study compared peripheral blood TCR-beta repertoires of HTLV-I-associated myelopathy (HAM/TSP) patients, multiple sclerosis patients and healthy controls using UMI-based sequencing. The cohort comprised roughly 69 subjects: roughly 15 HAM/TSP patients, 34 multiple sclerosis patients and around 20 healthy controls. Longitudinal samples, technical triplicates and paired sorted CD4+ and CD8+ T-cell subsets, alongside PBMC samples, were included among the 106 TCR-beta libraries. Summary of the overall study and its limitations: TCR clonal expansion was highest in HAM/TSP patients and lowest in MS patients, with MS patients falling below even healthy controls. Expanded clones from different subjects shared no identical CDR3 amino acid sequences, which suggests that TCR-beta repertoires were private in all groups.

cDNA was synthesized by template-switch 5'RACE using a primer with a 10-nucleotide random unique molecular identifier that tagged each TCR transcript. Over 180 million TCR-beta sequences, covering 15-18 subjects, were produced in each sequencing run. Total RNA was extracted with the RNeasy kit. The KAPA Real-time Library Amplification kit was used to amplify TCR-beta VDJ regions with primers for the TCR constant region and the 5'RACE anchor. A first PCR added sample indexes and Illumina adaptors, and a second PCR then raised library yield. After Ampure bead purification, the TCR product of roughly 650 bp was size-selected on a 2% E-gel SizeSelection system. Before pooling, library quality was checked on a Bioanalyzer, concentration was measured with Qubit, and libraries were quantified with the Kapa Library Quantification kit. An Illumina HiSeq 2500 sequenced the libraries paired-end 2 x 150 bp. To increase sequence diversity, about 25-31% phiX was spiked into each library pool. Under the source paper's analysis protocol: Quality-filtered reads were processed with the UMI-based MiGEC pipeline, and over 75% of raw TCR sequences were removed by the MiGEC pipeline during error correction. VDJ genes were aligned to IMGT germline references, and clonotypes were defined by unique CDR3 amino acid sequence plus V-J genes. Clonal expansion, Shannon diversity, and CDR3 relatedness (CalcPairwiseDistances, ClusterSamples) were evaluated with VDJtools, and phylogenetic trees were built with CLCbio workbench. Expanded clones were defined as having at least 8 unique UMIs, based on coefficient-of-variation modelling across technical triplicates. TCRdb applied fastp at Q25 and MiXCR to the public reads, then kept only in-frame beta chains. Rows merge per CDR3 protein into single entries with the most common DNA and genes. The authors' filters were not applied to this entry. The sample yields about 59,000 distinct CDR3 sequences; roughly 13% were counted once. The top ten clonotypes cover roughly 10% of the sample.

This clonotype was found many times. This clone's antigen is unknown. Base qualities are not provided; no much larger clone lies one nucleotide away. After removal of 4 bases from V and 6 bases from J, the junction retains 4 bases not matched to a gene. CDR3 length: 15 amino acids, cysteine to phenylalanine. Here the CDR3 DNA is all that survives: 45 bases in frame from base 1. CDR1 and CDR2 are drawn from the germline V gene: ENHRY, SYGVKD. Unsorted PBMC libraries were generated from 2 million PBMCs stored in RNAlater at -80 °C until RNA extraction. Peripheral blood was subjected to Ficoll-Hypaque density gradient centrifugation to isolate PBMCs, which were then cryopreserved in liquid nitrogen.

The sequenced material came from PBMCs. The sequence was obtained from a woman aged 60-75 years with HTLV-1-associated myelopathy (HAM/TSP). The chain was built from TRBV10-3 and TRBJ2-1, with 12 junctional bases fitting TRBD2. The bases read TGTGCCATCAGTGCCCCGGGACTAGCGGGCAATGAGCAGTTCTTC. Translated, this gives CAISAPGLAGNEQFF.